This passage covers 22 T cell receptor beta chains from one sample sequenced in a study of OX40 agonist ivuxolimab in advanced cancers. The assay was immunoSEQ multiplex PCR, and TCRdb's table has in-frame clones only and misses some. Of roughly 41,000 clones listed, 88% are singletons. Sequences were derived from CD4+ or CD8+ T cells sorted from blood, sampled in a trial of the OX40 agonist ivuxolimab. The receptors derive from an adult with an advanced solid tumor such as melanoma, head and neck, liver or kidney cancer.

CDR3: CASSSGQGSRYTF. CDR3 nucleotide sequence: TGTGCCAGCAGCTCCGGACAGGGGAGTCGCTACACCTTC. The chain is built from TRBV6-5 and TRBJ1-2; 9 bases line up with TRBD1. CDR3 length: 13 residues. Trimming at V came to 6 bases and at J to 9 bases, leaving 8 bases not matched to a gene. Germline V gene sequence: CDR1 MNHEY, CDR2 SVGAGI.

The genes are TRBV7-3 and TRBJ2-5, with TRBD2 matching 8 bases. The CDR3 has 13 residues. Per germline, CDR1 SGHTA and CDR2 FQGTGA. The junction had 3 bases not matched to a gene; V was cut back by 6 bases and J by 3 bases. CDR3: CASSPTSEETQYF. CDR3 DNA sequence: TGTGCCAGCAGTCCGACTAGCGAAGAGACCCAGTACTTC.

The V call is TRBV27, the J call TRBJ2-1, with D perhaps TRBD2 (6 bases). The V gene lost 0 bases and the J gene lost 8 bases, with 17 bases spanning the gap. Germline V gene data show CDR1 as MNHEY and CDR2 as SMNVEV (reference sequence). The CDR3 has 16 amino acids. For the CDR3, the DNA is TGTGCCAGCAGTTTATCACAAGCGGGCGGATGGTATGAGCAGTTCTTC. Its translation: CASSLSQAGGWYEQFF.

On this clone itself: The CDR3 end shows no conserved phenylalanine or tryptophan, and so a read error is likely. The limits of the CDR3 on the DNA are not certain, so only TCRdb's listed CDR3 is given. The V and J genes are TRBV5-8 and TRBJ2-7; no DNA check was done on the table's D call, TRBD2. The germline V gene has CDR1 SGHTS and CDR2 YDEGEE. The CDR3 has 14 amino acids, counting both end residues. This CDR3 is CASSSKSTGLAEFG.

J is TRBJ2-1 and V is TRBV11-3; D possibly corresponds to TRBD1 (6 bases). The V gene's germline CDR1 is SGHNT and CDR2 YENEEA. There are 15 residues in the CDR3. V was cut by 0 bases and J by 5 bases, with 11 bases left in between. The CDR3 protein is CASSLDLGGNNEQFF. CDR3 sequence (DNA): TGTGCCAGCAGCTTAGATCTAGGGGGAAACAATGAGCAGTTCTTC.

This chain uses TRBV5-1 with TRBJ1-2; D might be TRBD1 (5 bases). CDR3 length equals 15 residues. Between the trimmed V and J ends, which lost 4 bases and 4 bases, there was a span of 17 bases. The germline gives CDR1 SGHRS, CDR2 YFSETQ. In DNA, the CDR3 is TGCGCCAGCAGCGCAGGGACGGCTACGACCTATGGCTACACCTTC. As protein: CASSAGTATTYGYTF.

This clone was observed once. The rearrangement joins TRBV7-9 to TRBJ2-7; 11 bases are a match to TRBD1. Per germline, CDR1 SEHNR and CDR2 FQNEAQ (reference sequence). The length of the CDR3 is 14 residues. J lost 11 bases, V lost 6 bases, and 12 bases had no gene match. The CDR3 protein is CASSPGGGQGAEYF. CDR3 nucleotides: TGTGCCAGCAGTCCCGGAGGAGGACAGGGGGCTGAGTACTTC. Together with reference TRBV7-9 and TRBJ2-7, the CDR3 gives the full variable domain: DTGVSQNPRHKITKRGQNVTFRCDPISEHNRLYWYRQTLGQGPEFLTYFQNEAQLEKSRLLSDRFSAERPKGSFSTLEIQRTEQGDSAMYLCASSPGGGQGAEYFGPGTRLTVT.

This clone is a singleton in its sample. This chain connects TRBV9 to TRBJ2-5; D is uncertain. The CDR3 runs 14 residues. Trimming cost V 0 bases and J 1 base, with 7 bases left between them. The germline V gene has CDR1 SGDLS and CDR2 YYNGEE. The CDR3 DNA reads TGTGCCAGCAGCGTAGGAAACAGCCAAGAGACCCAGTACTTC. Protein product: CASSVGNSQETQYF. The full variable domain, in which reference TRBV9 and TRBJ2-5 provide the parts outside the CDR3, is DSGVTQTPKHLITATGQRVTLRCSPRSGDLSVYWYQQSLDQGLQFLIQYYNGEERAKGNILERFSAQQFPDLHSELNLSSLELGDSALYFCASSVGNSQETQYFGPGTRLLVL.

V is TRBV2 and J is TRBJ2-2; tentative D call: TRBD1 (5 bases). With 4 bases removed from V and 4 bases from J, the gap between germline ends came to 10 bases. Germline V gene lookup returns CDR1 SNHLY and CDR2 FYNNEI. This CDR3 has 14 residues. CDR3 sequence reads: CASSVGVGTGELFF. Here the CDR3 DNA reads TGTGCCAGCAGTGTAGGGGTTGGCACCGGGGAGCTGTTTTTT.

This chain uses TRBV5-1 with TRBJ2-2, with a weak D call TRBD1 (6 bases). This CDR3 contains 15 residues. Germline V lookup: CDR1 SGHRS, CDR2 YFSETQ. Trimming pared 0 bases from V and 2 bases from J, leaving 8 bases between. The CDR3 nucleotides read TGCGCCAGCAGCTTGGCAGGGGTCAACACCGGGGAGCTGTTTTTT. Amino acid sequence: CASSLAGVNTGELFF.

This clone was counted once. This chain joins TRBV9 and TRBJ2-7; 10 bases are a match to TRBD1. The CDR3 sequence is 15 residues long. Germline CDR1 is SGDLS and CDR2 is YYNGEE. Unmatched junction bases numbered 8, after V lost 3 bases and J lost 5 bases. CDR3 nucleotides: TGTGCCAGCAGCGCCCAGACAGGGGGCAGCAACGAGCAGTACTTC. This gives the protein CASSAQTGGSNEQYF.

V is TRBV6-4 and J is TRBJ2-7; TRBD1 is a possible D gene (6 bases). Germline lookup yields CDR1 MRHNA and CDR2 SNTAGT. Trimming removed 0 bases from V and 0 bases from J, with 9 bases in between. This CDR3 has 15 amino acids. This CDR3 reads CASSDSMDSSYEQYF. CDR3 sequence (DNA): TGTGCCAGCAGTGACTCGATGGACAGCTCCTACGAGCAGTACTTC.

The chain recombines TRBV2 with TRBJ1-1; D might be TRBD1 (5 bases). The V end lost 3 bases, the J end lost 11 bases, and 10 bases lay between the germline ends. The CDR3 extends over 11 amino acids. Per the germline V gene, CDR1 is SNHLY and CDR2 is FYNNEI. The CDR3 bases are TGTGCCAGCAGTGACAGGGCCAGGGCTTTCTTT. Its translation is CASSDRARAFF.

V is TRBV5-4 and J is TRBJ2-1, with 7 positions matching TRBD1. With 4 bases clipped from V and 1 base from J, the junction kept 5 bases outside the gene matches. Germline V lookup: CDR1 SGHNT, CDR2 YYREEE (reference sequence). This CDR3 is built from 15 residues. The DNA of the CDR3 is TGTGCCAGCAGCCCCGACAGGGTGTCCTACAATGAGCAGTTCTTC. Amino acid sequence: CASSPDRVSYNEQFF. Full variable domain (rest looked up from reference TRBV5-4 and TRBJ2-1): ETGVTQSPTHLIKTRGQQVTLRCSSQSGHNTVSWYQQALGQGPQFIFQYYREEENGRGNFPPRFSGLQFPNYSSELNVNALELDDSALYLCASSPDRVSYNEQFFGPGTRLTVL.

V is TRBV9 and J is TRBJ2-7, with D perhaps TRBD2 (5 bases). Per germline, CDR1 SGDLS and CDR2 YYNGEE. V dropped 0 bases and J dropped 4 bases, with 8 bases sitting between them. The CDR3 has 13 amino acids. The CDR3 coding sequence is TGTGCCAGCAGCGTAGCTACGGGGTACGAGCAGTACTTC. Translation gives CASSVATGYEQYF.

This chain uses TRBV27 with TRBJ1-4; no clear D gene. Germline CDR1 is MNHEY and CDR2 is SMNVEV (reference sequence). CDR3 length: 14 residues. The V end was cut by 3 bases, the J end by 8 bases, with 13 bases between. CDR3 nucleotides: TGTGCCAGCAGTTTCGGATCTAACTCGGAAAAACTGTTTTTT. Translation gives CASSFGSNSEKLFF.

V and J are TRBV13 and TRBJ2-3; possible D gene TRBD1, 6 bases. The CDR3 consists of 16 residues. V was shortened by 0 bases and J by 4 bases, with 14 bases between the two germline ends. The germline V gene has CDR1 PRHDT and CDR2 FYEKMQ (reference sequence). Written as DNA, the CDR3 is TGTGCCAGCAGCTTAGGCGGGGACAAAATGTCAGATACGCAGTATTTT. It translates to CASSLGGDKMSDTQYF.

This chain links TRBV5-1 with TRBJ2-3; weak D call: TRBD2 (6 bases). The CDR3 contains 15 residues. Germline loops: CDR1 SGHRS, CDR2 YFSETQ. Trimming removed 0 bases from V and 0 bases from J, with 8 bases in between. The CDR3 coding sequence is TGCGCCAGCAGCTTGGGTGGGACTAGCACAGATACGCAGTATTTT. Translated, it gives CASSLGGTSTDTQYF.

The chain has TRBV27 and TRBJ1-1, with D hard to call. V lost 3 bases to trimming and J lost 4 bases, with 12 bases between them. Germline V gives CDR1 MNHEY, CDR2 SMNVEV (reference sequence). There are 14 residues in the CDR3. The CDR3 DNA sequence: TGTGCCAGCAGTTTTTCACCTAAAGTCACTGAAGCTTTCTTT. It is translated as CASSFSPKVTEAFF.

This chain links TRBV4-1 with TRBJ1-1; maybe TRBD1 (5 bases). V lost 3 bases, J lost 4 bases, and 12 bases lay in between. The CDR3 sequence is 14 residues long. From germline, CDR1 is MGHRA and CDR2 YSYEKL. Here the CDR3 reads CASSQGVFSTEAFF. In DNA form, the CDR3 reads TGCGCCAGCAGCCAGGGGGTATTTAGCACTGAAGCTTTCTTT.

This rearrangement joins TRBV28 to TRBJ1-2; tentative D call: TRBD1 (5 bases). The germline V and J ends were trimmed by 5 bases and 2 bases, with 6 bases remaining between them. This CDR3 is built from 12 residues. From germline, CDR1 is MDHEN and CDR2 SYDVKM. The CDR3 region has the DNA TGTGCCAGCAGTAGACAGAACTATGGCTACACCTTC. It is translated as CASSRQNYGYTF.

V is TRBV5-1 and J is TRBJ2-5; tentatively, D is TRBD2 (5 bases). Germline lookup yields CDR1 SGHRS and CDR2 YFSETQ. V lost 5 bases and J 2 bases, leaving 10 bases between the germline ends. The CDR3 spans 13 residues. The CDR3 loop is CASSSTGQETQYF. As DNA, the CDR3 is TGCGCCAGCAGTTCCACGGGGCAAGAGACCCAGTACTTC.